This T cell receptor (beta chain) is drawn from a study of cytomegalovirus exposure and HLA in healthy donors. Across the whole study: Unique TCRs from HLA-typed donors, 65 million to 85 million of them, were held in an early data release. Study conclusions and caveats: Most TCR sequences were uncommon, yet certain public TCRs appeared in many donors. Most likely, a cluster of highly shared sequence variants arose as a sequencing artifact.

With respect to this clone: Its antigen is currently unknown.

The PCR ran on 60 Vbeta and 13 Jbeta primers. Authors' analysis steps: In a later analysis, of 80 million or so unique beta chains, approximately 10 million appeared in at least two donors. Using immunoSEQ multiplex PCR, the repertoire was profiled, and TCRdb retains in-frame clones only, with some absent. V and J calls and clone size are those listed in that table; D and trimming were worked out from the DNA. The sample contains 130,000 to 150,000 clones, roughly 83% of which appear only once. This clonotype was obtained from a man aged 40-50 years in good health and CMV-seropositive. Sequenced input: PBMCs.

CDR3 sequence: CASSAGQGTNEKLFF. Written as DNA, the CDR3 is TGTGCCAGCAGCGCCGGACAGGGGACTAATGAAAAACTGTTTTTT. The V and J genes are TRBV7-9 and TRBJ1-4; 9 bases agree with TRBD1. This CDR3 has 15 residues. The germline V gene encodes CDR1 SEHNR and CDR2 FQNEAQ (reference sequence). Trimming cost V 5 bases and J 2 bases; bases outside gene matches: 3. The variable domain in full, completed from reference TRBV7-9 and TRBJ1-4, reads DTGVSQNPRHKITKRGQNVTFRCDPISEHNRLYWYRQTLGQGPEFLTYFQNEAQLEKSRLLSDRFSAERPKGSFSTLEIQRTEQGDSAMYLCASSAGQGTNEKLFFGSGTQLSVL.